This TCR beta chain is from a study of shared clonotypes between healthy human individuals. Findings of the study overall: The naive CD4 repertoires of a few donors were compared, and approximately 5.3% of clonotypes were shared. Sorted-subset sequencing, rarefaction showed, was incomplete despite large depth.

In the case of this clone: Its antigen remains unidentified.

Donors were Caucasian adults residing in Nashville, Tennessee, USA. In the study's own analysis: From ImmunoSEQ came sequences covering only the junction and carrying no quality scores, so filtering differed. Some clones are missing from TCRdb's copy, which holds only in-frame ones; the method was immunoSEQ multiplex PCR. The V and J calls and clone size are taken from that table; D and trimming were inferred from the DNA. The table lists some 2.1 million clones, 95% of them singletons. The germline V gene has CDR1 SGHVS and CDR2 FNYEAQ. CDR3 size: 14 residues. V shed 1 base and J 7 bases; nucleotides not matched to a gene: 6.

V and J are TRBV7-6 and TRBJ2-7, with 8 bases fitting TRBD2. This sequence was found in a man between 18 and 29 years old in good health. What was sequenced was naive CD4+ T cells sorted from blood. Subset of the sample: CD45RA+ positively selected. CDR3 DNA: TGTGCCAGCAGCTTAGAAAGCGGGAGCGGTGAGCAGTACTTC. Residues: CASSLESGSGEQYF.